Below, 11 T cell receptor beta chains from the same sample are listed, as sequenced in a study of CD8 T cells in ankylosing spondylitis. The antigens of these receptors remain unknown. A single record per CDR3 protein comes from TCRdb applying MiXCR to the 5' RACE reads. The sample yields approximately 550,000 distinct CDR3 sequences, roughly 13% seen once. General study findings and limits: A TCR beta motif of roughly 8 highly homologous variants seemed to mark ankylosing spondylitis blood.

Sequenced sample: blood, either unsorted or a sorted T cell fraction (not recorded which). The receptors stem from a male donor with ankylosing spondylitis.

This chain joins TRBV7-9 and TRBJ2-1; 7 bases match TRBD2. The CDR3 loop spans 14 amino acids. With 5 bases clipped from V and 2 bases from J, the junction kept 3 bases outside the gene matches. Germline V lookup: CDR1 SEHNR, CDR2 FQNEAQ (reference sequence). In DNA form, the CDR3 reads TGTGCCAGCAGCCCTAGCGGACCCTACAATGAGCAGTTCTTC. The encoded protein is CASSPSGPYNEQFF. Full variable domain (remainder filled in from reference TRBV7-9 and TRBJ2-1): DTGVSQNPRHKITKRGQNVTFRCDPISEHNRLYWYRQTLGQGPEFLTYFQNEAQLEKSRLLSDRFSAERPKGSFSTLEIQRTEQGDSAMYLCASSPSGPYNEQFFGPGTRLTVL.

The CDR3 bases are TGTGCCACCAGTAGAGACGGACAGGGGGGGGTTCAGTACTTC. Translating it yields CATSRDGQGGVQYF. The rearrangement uses TRBV24-1 and TRBJ2-4, with 10 bases fitting TRBD1. Germline CDR1 is KGHDR and CDR2 is SFDVKD. The V segment lost 6 bases and the J segment 11 bases; nucleotides outside the gene matches: 9. This CDR3 region has 14 residues.

This clonotype appeared a few times. The J gene is TRBJ2-3, the V gene TRBV4-2, with 7 bases aligning to TRBD2. V shed 3 bases, J shed 0 bases, and the junction held 9 bases outside the gene matches. Looked up from germline, CDR1 is LGHNA and CDR2 is YNFKEQ. This CDR3 has 17 amino acids. The CDR3 loop is CASSQMGDSGSTDTQYF. The CDR3 region has the DNA TGTGCCAGCAGCCAGATGGGAGATAGCGGGAGCACAGATACGCAGTATTTT.

V usage is TRBV5-1 and J usage is TRBJ2-6; unclear D gene. The CDR3 extends over 19 amino acids. V lost 2 bases and J lost 0, with 18 bases in between. CDR1 is SGHRS, CDR2 YFSETQ, per germline. CDR3 bases: TGCGCCAGCAGCTTTGATCAAACCCTCCTAAGCTCTGGGGCCAACGTCCTGACTTTC. It specifies CASSFDQTLLSSGANVLTF.

This clonotype was found a few times. The chain has TRBV6-5 and TRBJ2-1; TRBD2 matches 15 bases. Germline CDR1 and CDR2: MNHEY and SVGAGI. CDR3 length equals 19 residues. Trimming took 3 bases from V and 4 from J; bases not matched to a gene: 10. The CDR3, as DNA: TGTGCCAGCAGTTATGGACTAGCGGGAGGGTCGTCAGGATACAATGAGCAGTTCTTC. This encodes CASSYGLAGGSSGYNEQFF.

This chain uses TRBV5-6 with TRBJ2-3; D is uncertain. The CDR3 length is 14 residues. The germline V and J ends were trimmed by 2 bases and 6 bases, with 13 bases remaining between them. Germline V gene data show CDR1 as SGHDT and CDR2 as YYEEEE. The CDR3 is CASSFQISLDTQYF. The CDR3 bases are TGTGCCAGCAGCTTCCAAATTTCTTTGGATACGCAGTATTTT.

This clonotype has at least ten counts. J is TRBJ2-3 and V is TRBV20-1; D may be TRBD2 (5 bases). Germline CDR1 DFQATT, CDR2 SNEGSKA (reference sequence). The CDR3 is made up of 14 amino acids. V shed 3 bases and J shed 0 bases, with 10 bases lying between them. This CDR3 is CSARRSGSTDTQYF. CDR3 bases: TGCAGTGCTAGGAGGAGCGGTAGCACAGATACGCAGTATTTT.

This clonotype was detected only a few times. The rearrangement joins TRBV12-3 or TRBV12-4 to TRBJ2-2; no clear D. The CDR3 spans 14 residues. Trimming removed 3 bases at V and 3 bases at J, with 8 bases between. The CDR3 DNA reads as TGTGCCAGCAGTTTCAACAGCTACACCGGGGAGCTGTTTTTT. It yields the protein CASSFNSYTGELFF.

V and J are TRBV2 and TRBJ2-1, with TRBD2 matching over 12 bases. Germline trimming cut 6 bases from V and 7 bases from J; bases unmatched to any gene: 10. The CDR3 has 16 residues. CDR1 is SNHLY, CDR2 FYNNEI, per germline. This CDR3 reads CASRDRTSGITNEQFF. In DNA, the CDR3 is TGTGCCAGCAGGGACCGGACTAGCGGGATTACGAATGAGCAGTTCTTC.

This clonotype has only a few counts. The chain links TRBV6-5 to TRBJ1-4, with no clear D. Germline CDR1 reads MNHEY; CDR2 reads SVGAGI. The CDR3 totals 13 residues. Trimming removed 0 bases at V and 10 bases at J, with 9 bases between. CDR3 sequence: CASSYSGLGKLFF. CDR3 in DNA: TGTGCCAGCAGTTACTCCGGGTTAGGAAAACTGTTTTTT.

Written as DNA, the CDR3 is TGTGCCAGCAGGGGGGACAGGGAGGTAAACATTCAGTACTTC. Its protein product is CASRGDREVNIQYF. The genes are TRBV6-1 and TRBJ2-4; TRBD1 matches at 9 bases. Germline CDR1 and CDR2: MNHNS and SASEGT. The V segment lost 6 bases and the J segment 6 bases; nucleotides outside the gene matches: 6. The CDR3 has 14 residues.